This TCR beta chain was profiled in a study of T cells after yellow fever vaccination. Study-wide results and limits: Detected again after the booster were most primary-vaccination clones, at nearly 97% CD4 and approximately 90% CD8. Abundant contaminating clonotypes from the bulk population could appear in FACS-sorted repertoires.

TCRdb re-called the 5' RACE reads through MiXCR, storing one row per CDR3 protein. The sample has around 350,000 distinct CDR3 sequences; roughly 11% are singletons. This CDR3 is built from 11 residues. CDR1 is SGHRS, CDR2 YFSETQ, per germline. V dropped 3 bases and J dropped 11 bases, with 9 bases sitting between them. About this clonotype itself: Its antigen is unknown. The CDR3 does not end in the conserved phenylalanine or tryptophan, so this is likely a read error.

The chain recombines TRBV5-1 with TRBJ2-4; D ambiguous. The sample in question was PBMCs, obtained on the day of the first yellow fever vaccination. This TCR was recovered from a man between 18 and 29 years old who received the YFV17D yellow fever vaccine. Here the CDR3 reads CASSSGPLQYI. The CDR3 DNA sequence: TGCGCCAGCAGCTCAGGACCCCTTCAGTACATC.